Sequencing of this T cell receptor (beta chain) was carried out in a study of blood T cell repertoires in COVID-19. Study in general: Acute-phase and convalescent COVID-19 samples originated in the United States, Italy and Spain. T cells, B-cell-depleted T cells, or PBMCs supplied cDNA or gDNA.

V dropped 1 base and J dropped 0 bases, with 11 bases sitting between them. The V gene's germline CDR1 is SGHKS and CDR2 YYEKEE (reference sequence). CDR3 length: 16 residues. Authors' processing steps: For nucleated cells, counts were estimated from reference gene primer amplification. This table comes from immunoSEQ multiplex PCR, and its TCRdb copy is limited to in-frame clones, with some not included. The DNA gave D and trimming, while V, J and clone size come from that table. The sample has some 190,000 clones, around 79% seen once. Sequenced input: peripheral blood. The receptor comes from a woman aged 45-59 years with acute or convalescent COVID-19. The chain recombines TRBV5-5 with TRBJ1-5; possibly TRBD1 for D (5 bases). The CDR3 protein is CASSLTGPPSNQPQHF. The CDR3 DNA is TGTGCCAGCAGCTTGACAGGACCCCCTAGCAATCAGCCCCAGCATTTT.